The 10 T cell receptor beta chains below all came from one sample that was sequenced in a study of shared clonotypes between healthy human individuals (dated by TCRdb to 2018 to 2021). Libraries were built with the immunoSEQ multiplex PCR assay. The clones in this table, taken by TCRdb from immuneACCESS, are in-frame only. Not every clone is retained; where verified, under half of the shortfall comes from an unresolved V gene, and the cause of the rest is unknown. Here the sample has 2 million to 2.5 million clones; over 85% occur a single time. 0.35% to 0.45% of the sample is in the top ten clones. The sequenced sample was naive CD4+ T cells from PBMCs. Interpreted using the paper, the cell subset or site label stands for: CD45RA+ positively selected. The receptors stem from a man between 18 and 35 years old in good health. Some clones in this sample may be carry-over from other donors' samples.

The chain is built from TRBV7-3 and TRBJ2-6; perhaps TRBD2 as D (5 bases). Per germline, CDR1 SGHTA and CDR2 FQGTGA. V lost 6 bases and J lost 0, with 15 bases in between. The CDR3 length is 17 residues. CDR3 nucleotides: TGTGCCAGCAGTTCGCTTCAGCGGAGCTCTGGGGCCAACGTCCTGACTTTC. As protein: CASSSLQRSSGANVLTF.

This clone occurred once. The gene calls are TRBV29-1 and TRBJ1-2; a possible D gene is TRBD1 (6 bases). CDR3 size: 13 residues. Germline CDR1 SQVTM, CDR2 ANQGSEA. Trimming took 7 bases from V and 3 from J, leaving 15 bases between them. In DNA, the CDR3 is TGCAGCGCACAAACAGGGTCTCACTATGGCTACACCTTC. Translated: CSAQTGSHYGYTF.

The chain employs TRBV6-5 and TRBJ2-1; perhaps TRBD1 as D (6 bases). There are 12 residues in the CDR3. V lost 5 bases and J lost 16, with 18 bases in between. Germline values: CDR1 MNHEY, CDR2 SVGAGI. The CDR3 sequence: CASSTPQGTGFF. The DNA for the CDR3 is TGTGCCAGCAGTACCCCACAGGGTACGGGATTCTTC.

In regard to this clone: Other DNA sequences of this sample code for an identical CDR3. CDR3 sequence reads: CASSPSLSSYEQYF. CDR3 nucleotide sequence: TGTGCCAGCTCACCAAGCTTAAGCTCCTACGAGCAGTACTTC. The chain couples TRBV18 to TRBJ2-7, with D unresolved. Germline V CDR1 and CDR2: KGHSH, LQKENI. V was shortened by 2 bases and J by 0 bases, with 8 bases between the two germline ends. The CDR3 contains 14 residues.

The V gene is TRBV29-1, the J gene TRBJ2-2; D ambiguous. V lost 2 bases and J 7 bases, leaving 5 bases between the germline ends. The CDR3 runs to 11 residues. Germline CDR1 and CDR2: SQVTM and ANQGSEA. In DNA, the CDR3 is TGCAGCGTTGAAAGATACGGGGAGCTGTTTTTT. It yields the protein CSVERYGELFF.

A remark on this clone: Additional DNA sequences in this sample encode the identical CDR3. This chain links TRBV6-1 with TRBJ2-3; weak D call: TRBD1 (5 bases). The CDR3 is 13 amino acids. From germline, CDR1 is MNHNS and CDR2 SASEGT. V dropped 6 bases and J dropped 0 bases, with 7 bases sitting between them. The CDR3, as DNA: TGTGCCAGCAGGACAGTTAGCACAGATACGCAGTATTTT. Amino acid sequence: CASRTVSTDTQYF.

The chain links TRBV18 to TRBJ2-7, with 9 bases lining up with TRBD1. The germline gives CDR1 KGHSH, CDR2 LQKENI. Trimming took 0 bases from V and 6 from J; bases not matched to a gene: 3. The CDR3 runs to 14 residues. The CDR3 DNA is TGTGCCAGCTCACCACCGGGACAGGGTGTCGAGCAGTACTTC. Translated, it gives CASSPPGQGVEQYF.

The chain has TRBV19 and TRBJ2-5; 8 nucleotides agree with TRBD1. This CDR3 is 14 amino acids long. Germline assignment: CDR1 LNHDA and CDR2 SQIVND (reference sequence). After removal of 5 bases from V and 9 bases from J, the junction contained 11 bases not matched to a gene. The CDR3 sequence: CASSQQGGWLAQYF. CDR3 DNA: TGTGCCAGTAGTCAACAGGGGGGATGGTTGGCCCAGTACTTC.

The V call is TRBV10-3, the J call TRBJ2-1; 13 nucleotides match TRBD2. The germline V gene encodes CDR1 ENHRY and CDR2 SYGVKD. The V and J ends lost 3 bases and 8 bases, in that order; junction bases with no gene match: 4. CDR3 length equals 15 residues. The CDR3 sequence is CAISDGLAGVDEQFF. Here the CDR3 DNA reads TGTGCCATCAGTGACGGACTAGCGGGAGTGGATGAGCAGTTCTTC.

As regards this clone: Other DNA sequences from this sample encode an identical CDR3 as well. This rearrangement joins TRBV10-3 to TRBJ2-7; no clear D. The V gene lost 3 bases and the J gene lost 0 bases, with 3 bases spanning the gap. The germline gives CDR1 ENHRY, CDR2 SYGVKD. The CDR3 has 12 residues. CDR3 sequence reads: CAISDSSYEQYF. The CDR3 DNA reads TGTGCCATCAGTGACAGCTCCTACGAGCAGTACTTC.